Here is one TCR beta chain with its context. The method was immunoSEQ multiplex PCR; TCRdb's version includes in-frame clones alone and lacks a portion of them. The profile shows tens of thousands of clones, roughly 84% of them singletons. The CDR3 runs 15 residues. In germline, CDR1 is SGHNT, CDR2 YENEEA. J gave up 3 bases and V 6 bases, and 9 bases lay outside the gene matches. This specimen belongs to a study of identifying expanded T cells in peripheral blood. The V call is TRBV11-3, the J call TRBJ2-3; 7 bases align to TRBD1. The source is a person aged 18 to 69 in good health. Source material: blood. This CDR3 is CASSNGQVPTDTQYF. The CDR3 coding sequence is TGTGCCAGCAGTAACGGACAGGTCCCTACAGATACGCAGTATTTT.